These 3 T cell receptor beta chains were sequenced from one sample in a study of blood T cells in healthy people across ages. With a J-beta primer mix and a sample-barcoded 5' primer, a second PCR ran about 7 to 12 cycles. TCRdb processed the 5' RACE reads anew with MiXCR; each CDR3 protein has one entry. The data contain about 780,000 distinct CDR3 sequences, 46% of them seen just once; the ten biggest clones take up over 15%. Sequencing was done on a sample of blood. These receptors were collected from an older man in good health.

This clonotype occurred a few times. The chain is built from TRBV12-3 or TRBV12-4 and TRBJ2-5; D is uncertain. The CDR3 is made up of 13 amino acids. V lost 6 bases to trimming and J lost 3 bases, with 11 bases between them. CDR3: CASRSAIEETQYF. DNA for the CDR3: TGTGCCAGCAGGTCTGCGATAGAAGAGACCCAGTACTTC.

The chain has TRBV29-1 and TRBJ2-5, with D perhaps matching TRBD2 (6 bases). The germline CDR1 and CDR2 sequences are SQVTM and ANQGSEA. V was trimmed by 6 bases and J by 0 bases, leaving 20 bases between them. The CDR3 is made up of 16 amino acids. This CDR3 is CSVAGRRDKYQETQYF. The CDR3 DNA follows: TGCAGCGTCGCCGGAAGGAGGGATAAGTACCAAGAGACCCAGTACTTC.

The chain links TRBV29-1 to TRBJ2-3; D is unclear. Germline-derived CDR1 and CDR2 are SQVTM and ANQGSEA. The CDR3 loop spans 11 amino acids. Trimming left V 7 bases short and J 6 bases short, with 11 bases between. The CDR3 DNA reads TGCAGCGCCAAGTCTTCGGATACGCAGTATTTT. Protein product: CSAKSSDTQYF.